The clone carrying this TCR beta chain has only one observation. Trimming at V came to 2 bases and at J to 4 bases, leaving 5 bases not matched to a gene. Looked up from germline, CDR1 is SGHAT and CDR2 is FQDESV (reference sequence). This CDR3 is 15 amino acids long. Authors' analysis steps: Quantification of nucleated cells was approximated via reference gene primer amplification. The data were produced by immunoSEQ multiplex PCR, yet TCRdb's version contains in-frame clones alone and is incomplete. V and J calls and clone size are those listed in that table; D and trimming were worked out from the DNA. The table shows more than 80,000 clones, with approximately 80% occurring only once. This specimen comes from a study of blood T cell repertoires in COVID-19. Study in general: Material from acute and convalescent COVID-19 was sourced from the United States, Italy and Spain. Sources were T cells, B-cell-depleted T cells, or PBMCs; the material itself was cDNA or gDNA.

Material: peripheral blood. The chain uses TRBV11-1 and TRBJ2-5; 9 nucleotides line up with TRBD1. This TCR derives from a woman aged 55-69 years with acute or convalescent COVID-19. The CDR3 protein is CASSLPTGGLETQYF. In nucleotides, the CDR3 is TGTGCCAGCAGCTTACCTACAGGGGGCCTAGAGACCCAGTACTTC.